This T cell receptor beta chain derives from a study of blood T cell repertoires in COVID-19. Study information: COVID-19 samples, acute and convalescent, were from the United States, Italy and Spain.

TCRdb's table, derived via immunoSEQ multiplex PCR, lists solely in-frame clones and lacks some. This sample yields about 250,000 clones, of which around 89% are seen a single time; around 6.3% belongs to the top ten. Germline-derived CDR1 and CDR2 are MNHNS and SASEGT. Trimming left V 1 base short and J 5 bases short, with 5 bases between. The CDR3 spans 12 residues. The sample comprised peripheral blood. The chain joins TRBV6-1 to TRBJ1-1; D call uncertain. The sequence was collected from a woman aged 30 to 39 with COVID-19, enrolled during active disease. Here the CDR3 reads CASSEGTTEAFF. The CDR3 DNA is TGTGCCAGCAGTGAAGGGACTACTGAAGCTTTCTTT.